This paragraph reports one T cell receptor beta chain. Its antigen is not identified. These data are taken from a study of cytomegalovirus exposure and HLA in healthy donors. The V gene lost 3 bases and the J gene lost 7 bases, with 15 bases spanning the gap. This CDR3 spans 15 amino acids. CDR1 is KGHSH, CDR2 LQKENI, per germline. Findings and limits, study-wide: Testing in vitro showed a few CMV-associated chains specific for CMV antigens. About 87% or about 30% of the time was how often most TCR beta V segments were productive, according to an earlier analysis. Most CMV-associated TCR beta chains were later found to appear HLA-restricted. Of the V segments, some could not be distinguished, including TRBV6-2 and TRBV6-3, and were excluded.

Primers included in the PCR were 60 Vbeta and 13 Jbeta primers. Clones were read by immunoSEQ multiplex PCR, and TCRdb kept only the in-frame ones, dropping some. The table lists around 210,000 clones, roughly 80% of them singletons. The sequence derives from a woman aged 35 to 49 in good health and CMV-seronegative. The V and J genes are TRBV18 and TRBJ1-4; the D gene is possibly TRBD1 (6 bases). Sample: PBMCs. Here the CDR3 reads CASSPLGGEVEKLFF. In nucleotides, the CDR3 is TGTGCCAGCTCACCCTTAGGGGGTGAAGTTGAAAAACTGTTTTTT.